The TCR beta chain under discussion was sequenced for a study of shared clonotypes between healthy human individuals (TCRdb year 2020). About the investigation overall: The cohort comprised two women and a few men aged 18 to 49 years. Per donor, three plates each were used for CD4 naive and CD4 memory, two for CD8 naive, and one for CD8 memory. Blood TCR repertoires of about 5 healthy adults were deeply sequenced to estimate repertoire size and the extent of clonotype sharing between individuals. Libraries were prepared and TCR repertoires were sequenced by different laboratories using diverse techniques, in order to increase sequencing depth and limit assay-specific biases. Per donor, leukapheresis produced somewhere between about 0.8 and 9 billion PBMCs. Study-wide findings and limitations: Because the study included a small number of donors, the genetic and exposure-history diversity represented was limited. Sampling was limited to blood, and TCR repertoires in tissue likely differ from TCR repertoires in blood. Naive subsets generally had larger estimated clonotype richness than memory subsets did. Sharing across several donors was observed for roughly 5% of naive CD4, under 4% of naive CD8, 2% to 2.5% of memory CD4, and around 0.42% of memory CD8 clonotypes. Higher generation probabilities were observed for clonotypes shared by all four sorted-subset donors than for non-shared clonotypes. Based on pairwise subsampling, the degree of clonotype sharing among donors was expected to be affected by sequencing depth. Rarefaction of sorted-subset datasets indicated incomplete sequencing despite the large sequencing depth.

As encoded in the germline V gene, CDR1 is MDHEN while CDR2 is SYDVKM. The CDR3 numbers 16 residues from cysteine through phenylalanine. Kept here is only the CDR3 DNA, which spans 48 bases and is read in frame from base 1. Germline trimming amounts to 5 bases on V and 3 bases on J, with 7 as the count of junction bases outside the gene matches. Healthy HIV-negative adults with no recently reported acute infections or vaccinations were included as donors. Only Caucasian adults living in Nashville, Tennessee, USA were represented among the donors. CD4+ T cells were enriched by magnetic negative selection; naive cells were then positively selected on CD45RA, and the negative fraction formed the memory subset. Blood was collected by leukapheresis, and PBMCs were isolated by Ficoll-Histopaque density gradient centrifugation and then cryopreserved in liquid nitrogen vapor phase. Analytical flow cytometry was used to check the purity and quantity of every magnetically sorted T cell population. Each sorted fraction had its genomic DNA isolated and then quantified by UV absorbance on a Nanodrop 2000c.

With regard to this clone: Its antigen remains unidentified. No per-base quality is available; no much larger clone lies one base away.

TCR CDR3 regions were amplified from genomic DNA by multiplex PCR using the deep immunoSEQ assay. Genomic DNA extracted from each cell subset was distributed evenly over all wells of several immunoSEQ 96-well plates, and each plate served as one replicate. For sorted subsets, each replicate PCR was loaded with 200 ng genomic DNA, equivalent to approximately 33,000 T cell genomes. Purified libraries were quantified with a Qubit 3.0 fluorometer, sized on a Bioanalyzer 2100, and re-quantified with the KAPA Library Quantification kit. A separate single-read 150-cycle Illumina NextSeq 550 flow cell was used to sequence each immunoSEQ 96-well plate. The authors' pipeline ran thus. Because the immunoSEQ output included only junctional sequences and no quality scores, the filtering could not be the same as the filtering used for full-length reads. Sequences were annotated with PyIR, a Python wrapper for IgBLAST v1.9, and V/J genes and CDR3 were assigned using IMGT germline references. Reads were removed for weak V/J assignments (E-value above 1e-6), missing CDR3, stop codons, out-of-frame junctions, or ambiguous translated residues. A V3J clonotype was defined by an identical inferred V gene, J gene, and CDR3 amino acid sequence. Percentage overlap between repertoires was computed as shared unique clonotypes divided by the size of the smaller repertoire. Richness of each repertoire was evaluated using RTK rarefaction, the Chao1 estimator, and Recon v2.1 estimates of unobserved clonotypes. Generation probabilities were computed with OLGA for all TCRbeta clonotypes obtained by the gDNA method from a few donors. The source is immuneACCESS, and TCRdb retained only in-frame sequences with V and J called. Part of the clones is not carried over; for the studies checked, unresolved V genes explain less than half of this, and the remainder is unexplained. V and J calls and clone size are given by that table; D and trimming were obtained from the DNA. The sample yields approximately 980,000 clones; 76% were counted once. The top ten clones comprise about 1.5% of the sample.

What was sequenced was memory CD4+ T cells sorted from blood. This specimen's cell subset or site label, per the study, means: CD45RA-negative fraction. The origin of this receptor is a man between 18 and 35 years old in good health. The rearrangement combines TRBV28 with TRBJ2-1, with 10 junctional bases fitting TRBD1. The CDR3 region: CASSRRDRGNYNEQFF. In nucleotides, the sequence is TGTGCCAGCAGTCGCCGGGACAGGGGAAACTACAATGAGCAGTTCTTC. Beyond the CDR3, the reference TRBV28 and TRBJ2-1 genes provide the residues; the full variable domain reads: DVKVTQSSRYLVKRTGEKVFLECVQDMDHENMFWYRQDPGLGLRLIYFSYDVKMKEKGDIPEGYSVSREKKERFSLILESASTNQTSMYLCASSRRDRGNYNEQFFGPGTRLTVL.